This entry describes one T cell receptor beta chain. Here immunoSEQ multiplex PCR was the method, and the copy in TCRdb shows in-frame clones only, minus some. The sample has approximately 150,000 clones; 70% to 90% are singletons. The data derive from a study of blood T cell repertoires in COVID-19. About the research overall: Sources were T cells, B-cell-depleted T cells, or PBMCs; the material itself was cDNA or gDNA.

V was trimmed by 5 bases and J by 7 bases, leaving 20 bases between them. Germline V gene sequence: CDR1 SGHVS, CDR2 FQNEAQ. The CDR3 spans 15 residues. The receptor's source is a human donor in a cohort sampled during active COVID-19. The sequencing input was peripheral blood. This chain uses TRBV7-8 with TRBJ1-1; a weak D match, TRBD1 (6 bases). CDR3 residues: CASSPPTGWEGEAFF. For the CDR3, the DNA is TGTGCCAGCAGCCCCCCAACAGGGTGGGAGGGTGAAGCTTTCTTT.